The rows below give T cell receptor beta chains drawn from one sample of a study of T-cell memory formation after mild COVID-19. One entry per CDR3 protein, called by TCRdb with MiXCR from the 5' RACE reads. The data hold about 180,000 distinct CDR3 sequences, with 16% observed a single time. Sequences were obtained from PBMCs or a T cell subset sorted from them (not recorded which). Receptors were obtained from an adult woman who had mild COVID-19 (a few samples of this study predate the infection). Cell type and time point are not known. CDR3s include the opening cysteine and the closing phenylalanine or tryptophan. A D gene is named only where the DNA matches it firmly. Clone sizes are given selectively: once, few, many, or a class where the clone is expanded.

few	-	TRBV9	TRBJ2-7	CASSVDGGWFYEQYF	TGTGCCAGCAGCGTAGACGGGGGCTGGTTCTACGAGCAGTACTTC
few	TRBD1	TRBV7-8	TRBJ1-2	CASSQQGLGYTF	TGTGCCAGCAGCCAACAGGGGTTAGGCTACACCTTC
-	-	TRBV12-3/TRBV12-4	TRBJ2-2	CASSLGQGPNTGELFF	TGTGCCAGCAGTTTAGGGCAGGGGCCCAACACCGGGGAGCTGTTTTTT
few	-	TRBV5-1	TRBJ2-1	CASSLLAVDHNEQFF	TGCGCCAGCAGCTTGCTGGCGGTTGACCACAATGAGCAGTTCTTC
few	-	TRBV5-1	TRBJ2-5	CASSFGTLPAWGQETQYF	TGCGCCAGCAGCTTTGGGACCCTTCCCGCATGGGGCCAAGAGACCCAGTACTTC
-	TRBD1	TRBV5-5	TRBJ1-1	CASSLGPTGELAEAFF	TGTGCCAGCAGCTTGGGCCCGACAGGGGAACTAGCTGAAGCTTTCTTT
-	-	TRBV27	TRBJ2-5	CASSGLFDQETQYF	TGTGCCAGCAGTGGCCTTTTCGACCAGGAGACCCAGTACTTC
few	TRBD2	TRBV20-1	TRBJ2-1	CSARVALAGIYNEQFF	TGCAGTGCTAGAGTCGCACTAGCGGGCATCTACAATGAGCAGTTCTTC
few	TRBD1	TRBV6-6	TRBJ2-7	CASRTGTVAPYEQYF	TGTGCCAGCAGAACCGGGACAGTGGCCCCCTACGAGCAGTACTTC
-	-	TRBV12-3/TRBV12-4	TRBJ2-1	CATSGTLNEQFF	TGTGCCACCTCCGGGACTTTAAATGAGCAGTTCTTC
few	-	TRBV15	TRBJ2-1	CATSSRSSSYNEQFF	TGTGCCACCAGCTCACGATCGAGCTCCTACAATGAGCAGTTCTTC
-	-	TRBV30	TRBJ1-1	CAWSVISGGTEAFF	TGTGCCTGGAGTGTAATCTCGGGTGGGACTGAAGCTTTCTTT
few	TRBD2	TRBV12-3/TRBV12-4	TRBJ2-7	CASSGERLAGNYEQYF	TGTGCCAGCAGTGGGGAAAGACTAGCGGGGAACTACGAGCAGTACTTC
-	-	TRBV4-3	TRBJ2-7	CASSHTTGQREQYF	TGCGCCAGCAGCCATACTACGGGACAACGCGAGCAGTACTTC
-	TRBD1	TRBV30	TRBJ1-1	CAWSAGGSANTEAFF	TGTGCCTGGAGTGCAGGGGGGAGTGCGAACACTGAAGCTTTCTTT
few	-	TRBV2	TRBJ1-1	CASSVEQAVNTEAFF	TGTGCCAGCAGTGTAGAACAGGCCGTGAACACTGAAGCTTTCTTT
few	-	TRBV7-9	TRBJ2-2	CASTVLAGELFF	TGTGCCAGCACGGTTCTCGCCGGGGAGCTGTTTTTT
-	-	TRBV7-9	TRBJ2-7	CASSSRDWDSSYEQYF	TGTGCCAGCAGCTCCAGGGACTGGGACAGTTCCTACGAGCAGTACTTC
-	-	TRBV6-5	TRBJ2-3	CASSYSRGNADTQYF	TGTGCCAGCAGTTACTCGAGAGGAAATGCAGATACGCAGTATTTT
few	-	TRBV6-5	TRBJ2-2	CASSYSSNTGELFF	TGTGCCAGCAGTTACTCGTCCAACACCGGGGAGCTGTTTTTT
-	-	TRBV5-1	TRBJ1-1	CASSLTGTLPNTEAFF	TGCGCCAGCAGCCTGACCGGGACTTTACCGAACACTGAAGCTTTCTTT
few	-	TRBV6-2/TRBV6-3	TRBJ1-1	CASSYSVATEAFF	TGTGCCAGCAGTTACTCGGTCGCCACTGAAGCTTTCTTT
many	-	TRBV18	TRBJ2-7	CASSPDGYEQYF	TGTGCTAGCAGCCCGGACGGTTACGAGCAGTACTTC
many	TRBD1	TRBV6-4	TRBJ2-3	CASSVSPDRGGTDTQYF	TGTGCCAGCAGTGTGTCACCGGACAGGGGAGGCACAGATACGCAGTATTTT
few	-	TRBV4-2	TRBJ1-1	CASSRRLEANTEAFF	TGTGCCAGCAGCCGCCGGTTAGAGGCGAACACTGAAGCTTTCTTT
-	-	TRBV19	TRBJ1-1	CASSIGLEGTEAFF	TGTGCCAGTAGTATTGGGCTCGAGGGGACTGAAGCTTTCTTT
-	TRBD2	TRBV19	TRBJ2-7	CASSIGTSGAYEQYF	TGTGCCAGTAGTATTGGGACCAGCGGGGCCTACGAGCAGTACTTC
-	-	TRBV5-1	TRBJ1-1	CASGRETSTNTEAFF	TGCGCCAGCGGCCGGGAGACTTCAACGAACACTGAAGCTTTCTTT
few	TRBD1	TRBV20-1	TRBJ2-7	CSARGTGGFSYEQYF	TGCAGTGCTAGAGGCACAGGGGGGTTCTCCTACGAGCAGTACTTC
-	TRBD2	TRBV27	TRBJ2-7	CASSLASGGGYEQYF	TGTGCCAGCAGTTTAGCTAGCGGCGGGGGGTACGAGCAGTACTTC
few	TRBD2	TRBV7-2	TRBJ2-1	CASSLDSGRSIAQFF	TGTGCCAGCAGCTTAGATAGCGGGAGATCAATAGCGCAGTTCTTC